Described below is a single T cell receptor (beta chain) sequence and its context. V shed 2 bases and J shed 10 bases, with 19 bases lying between them. Germline CDR1 SGHRS, CDR2 YFSETQ. CDR3 size: 15 residues. The data are from a study of blood T cell repertoires in COVID-19. Whole-study context: From T cells, B-cell-depleted T cells, or PBMCs came the material, which was cDNA or gDNA.

The assay was immunoSEQ multiplex PCR, and TCRdb's table has in-frame clones only and misses some. This table has 300,000 to 450,000 clones, around 87% appearing once. While infection was still active, Seattle patients were enrolled and then followed longitudinally. V usage is TRBV5-1 and J usage is TRBJ2-1, with D possibly TRBD2 on 5 matching bases. This receptor was obtained from a woman in her twenties or thirties with COVID-19, enrolled during active disease. Sequencing input: peripheral blood. This CDR3 is CASSLGITGVGEQFF. DNA of the CDR3: TGCGCCAGCAGCTTAGGCATAACCGGGGTCGGGGAGCAGTTCTTC.